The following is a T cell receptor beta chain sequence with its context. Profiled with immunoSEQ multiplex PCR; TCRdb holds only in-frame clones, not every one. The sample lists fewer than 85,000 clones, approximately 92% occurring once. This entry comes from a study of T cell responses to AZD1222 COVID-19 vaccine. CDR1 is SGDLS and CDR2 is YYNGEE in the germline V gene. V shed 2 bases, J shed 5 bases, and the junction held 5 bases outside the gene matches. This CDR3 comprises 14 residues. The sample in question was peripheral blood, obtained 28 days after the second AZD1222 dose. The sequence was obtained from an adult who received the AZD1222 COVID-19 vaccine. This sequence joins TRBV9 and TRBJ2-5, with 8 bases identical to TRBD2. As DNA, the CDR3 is TGTGCCAGCAGCGTCCGAGCGGGAGCGGAGACCCAGTACTTC. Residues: CASSVRAGAETQYF.